The present TCR beta chain was sequenced within a study of blood T cell repertoires in COVID-19. Looking at the study overall: COVID-19 samples collected from the United States, Italy and Spain covered acute and convalescent phases. Sources were T cells, B-cell-depleted T cells, or PBMCs; the material itself was cDNA or gDNA.

Per the original data handling: How many nucleated cells were present was estimated from reference gene primer amplification. Sequencing used immunoSEQ multiplex PCR; TCRdb keeps in-frame clones, though not all of them. The DNA was the basis for D and trimming; V, J and clone size are from that table. This sample has some 140,000 clones; 88% occur once, and the top ten carry about 2.1%. The CDR3 contains 15 residues. J gave up 0 bases and V 3 bases, and 3 bases lay outside the gene matches. Per germline, CDR1 SGHRS and CDR2 YFSETQ. The sequenced sample consisted of peripheral blood. V is TRBV5-1 and J is TRBJ2-3; 8 bases are shared with TRBD1. This TCR derives from a man between 65 and 85 years old with active COVID-19. Here the CDR3 reads CASSSRDRSTDTQYF. The CDR3 nucleotides are TGCGCCAGCAGCTCCCGGGACAGGAGCACAGATACGCAGTATTTT. Combining the CDR3 with reference TRBV5-1 and TRBJ2-3 gives the whole variable domain KAGVTQTPRYLIKTRGQQVTLSCSPISGHRSVSWYQQTPGQGLQFLFEYFSETQRNKGNFPGRFSGRQFSNSRSEMNVSTLELGDSALYLCASSSRDRSTDTQYFGPGTRLTVL.